The 9 T cell receptor beta chains given below trace back to one sample, sequenced in a study of blood T cell repertoires in COVID-19. Data came from immunoSEQ multiplex PCR; TCRdb stores just in-frame clones and leaves some out. The table has about 230,000 clones, 70% to 90% seen once. The sample taken for sequencing was PBMCs or T cells enriched from blood (not recorded which). Source of these receptors: a woman in her forties or fifties in a cohort exposed to, infected with or recovered from COVID-19 (not recorded which).

The chain recombines TRBV7-9 with TRBJ2-7, with a weak D call TRBD2 (6 bases). Between the trimmed V and J ends, which lost 3 bases and 2 bases, there was a span of 11 bases. CDR3 length: 14 residues. Per germline, CDR1 SEHNR and CDR2 FQNEAQ (reference sequence). In nucleotides, the CDR3 is TGTGCCAGCAGCTTGGGACTTCAAACCTACGAGCAGTACTTC. Protein product: CASSLGLQTYEQYF.

This chain joins TRBV9 and TRBJ1-6; a possible D gene is TRBD1 (5 bases). The CDR3 runs to 13 residues. CDR1 is SGDLS, CDR2 YYNGEE, per germline. V lost 1 base to trimming and J lost 10 bases, with 9 bases between them. The CDR3 DNA follows: TGTGCCAGCAGCGTACAGGGTCAATCACCCCTCCACTTT. This sequence encodes CASSVQGQSPLHF.

V and J are TRBV28 and TRBJ1-6, with D tentatively TRBD1 (5 bases). Germline values: CDR1 MDHEN, CDR2 SYDVKM. This CDR3 spans 14 amino acids. Trimming left V 5 bases short and J 10 bases short, with 15 bases between. CDR3 sequence reads: CASSPSGVSSPLHF. The DNA for the CDR3 is TGTGCCAGCAGTCCCTCGGGGGTAAGCTCACCCCTCCACTTT.

The V and J genes are TRBV9 and TRBJ1-1; no clear D. Germline V gene lookup returns CDR1 SGDLS and CDR2 YYNGEE. This CDR3 is 15 amino acids long. With 4 bases removed from V and 0 bases from J, the gap between germline ends came to 13 bases. The CDR3 reads CASSPFRVMNTEAFF. Here the CDR3 DNA reads TGTGCCAGCAGCCCCTTTCGCGTTATGAACACTGAAGCTTTCTTT.

The genes are TRBV7-2 and TRBJ1-6; 8 bases are shared with TRBD1. The CDR3 consists of 14 residues. The trim removed 6 bases at V and 8 bases at J, leaving 6 bases unmatched. Germline V gene lookup returns CDR1 SGHTA and CDR2 FQGNSA. The CDR3 region is CASRLGQGYSPLHF. Written as DNA, the CDR3 is TGTGCCAGCAGACTCGGACAGGGTTATTCACCCCTCCACTTT.

This chain links TRBV9 with TRBJ1-2; 9 bases are shared with TRBD1. The V gene end was trimmed by 4 bases and the J gene end by 4 bases; junction bases not matched to a gene: 5. Germline CDR1 is SGDLS and CDR2 is YYNGEE. The CDR3 contains 14 residues. CDR3 region: CASSSSTGGYGYTF. CDR3 bases: TGTGCCAGCAGCTCGTCGACAGGGGGCTATGGCTACACCTTC.

V and J are TRBV28 and TRBJ2-2, with 7 bases matching TRBD1. The CDR3 has 16 amino acids. In germline, CDR1 is MDHEN, CDR2 SYDVKM. The ends lost 5 bases at V and 1 base at J; junction bases unmatched: 7. The CDR3 DNA sequence: TGTGCCAGCAGTCCCTCGGGACAGAAGAACACCGGGGAGCTGTTTTTT. This encodes CASSPSGQKNTGELFF.

V usage is TRBV4-1 and J usage is TRBJ1-6; possibly TRBD1 for D (6 bases). Looked up from germline, CDR1 is MGHRA and CDR2 is YSYEKL. The ends were cut back, 0 bases at V and 6 bases at J, with 12 bases in the middle. The CDR3 loop spans 16 amino acids. CDR3 region: CASSQEPGASNSPLHF. The CDR3 nucleotides are TGCGCCAGCAGCCAAGAGCCAGGGGCGTCTAATTCACCCCTCCACTTT.

The V and J genes are TRBV6-5 and TRBJ1-6; D gene unclear. The CDR3 is made up of 11 amino acids. Germline V gives CDR1 MNHEY, CDR2 SVGAGI. Trimming shortened V by 5 bases and J by 8 bases, and 4 bases separated the two germline ends. The CDR3 bases are TGTGCCAGCAGTCAATATTCACCCCTCCACTTT. Translation: CASSQYSPLHF.